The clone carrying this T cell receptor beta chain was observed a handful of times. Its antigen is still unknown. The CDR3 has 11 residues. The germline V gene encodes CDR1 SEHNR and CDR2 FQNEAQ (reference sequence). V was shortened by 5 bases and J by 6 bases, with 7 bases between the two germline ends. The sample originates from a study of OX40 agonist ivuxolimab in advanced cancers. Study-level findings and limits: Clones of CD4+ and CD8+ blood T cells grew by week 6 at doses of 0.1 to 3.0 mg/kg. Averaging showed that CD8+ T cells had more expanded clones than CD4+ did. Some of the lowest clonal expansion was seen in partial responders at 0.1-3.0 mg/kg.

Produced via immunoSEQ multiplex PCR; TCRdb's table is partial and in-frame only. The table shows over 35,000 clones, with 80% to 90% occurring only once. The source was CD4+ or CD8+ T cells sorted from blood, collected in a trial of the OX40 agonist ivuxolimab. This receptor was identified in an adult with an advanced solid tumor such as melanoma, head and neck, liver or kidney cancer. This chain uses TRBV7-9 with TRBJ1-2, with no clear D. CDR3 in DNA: TGTGCCAGCAGCCGGGTTGATGGCTACACCTTC. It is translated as CASSRVDGYTF.